These 16 T cell receptor beta chains share one sample of origin, sequenced in a study of blood T cell repertoires in COVID-19. Clones were sequenced by immunoSEQ multiplex PCR, and TCRdb holds only the in-frame ones, with some missing. Here the sample spans 90,000 to 150,000 clones, around 86% being singletons. The sequenced sample was peripheral blood. These receptors originate from an elderly man with acute or convalescent COVID-19.

The chain recombines TRBV7-2 with TRBJ1-2, with 7 bases lining up with TRBD1. Losses at the gene ends were 4 bases for V and 8 bases for J; bases not matched to a gene: 16. The germline V gene encodes CDR1 SGHTA and CDR2 FQGNSA. This CDR3 has 16 amino acids. The DNA of the CDR3 is TGTGCCAGCAGCTCTTACCCCTTAGACAGGGCTGGCGGCTACACCTTC. Its protein is CASSSYPLDRAGGYTF.

This rearrangement joins TRBV6-1 to TRBJ1-1; weak D call: TRBD1 (5 bases). V lost 5 bases and J 2 bases, leaving 12 bases between the germline ends. Per the germline V gene, CDR1 is MNHNS and CDR2 is SASEGT. The CDR3 spans 14 residues. In DNA, the CDR3 is TGTGCCAGCAGTTATCTGGGGGGAAACACTGAAGCTTTCTTT. This gives the protein CASSYLGGNTEAFF.

The gene calls are TRBV23-1 and TRBJ2-1; TRBD1 is a possible D gene (6 bases). TRBV23-1 has ORF status, its function being uncertain. There are 16 residues in the CDR3. Trimming left V 3 bases short and J 4 bases short, with 16 bases between. The CDR3 DNA is TGCGCCAGCAGTCAGTCATGGACAGATATTTACAATGAGCAGTTCTTC. This sequence encodes CASSQSWTDIYNEQFF.

The V call is TRBV11-2, the J call TRBJ2-5, with 7 bases matching TRBD1. The germline gives CDR1 SGHAT, CDR2 FQNNGV. Trimming at V came to 5 bases and at J to 6 bases, leaving 6 bases not matched to a gene. This CDR3 region has 13 residues. The CDR3 DNA is TGTGCCAGCAGCATCGACAGGGAACAGACCCAGTACTTC. Its translation is CASSIDREQTQYF.

This chain links TRBV18 with TRBJ1-1; D unresolved. The CDR3 is 14 residues long. CDR1 is KGHSH, CDR2 LQKENI, per germline. The V and J ends lost 2 bases and 1 base respectively, with 8 bases between them. The CDR3 DNA is TGTGCCAGCTCACCAACCCTAACGAACACTGAAGCTTTCTTT. Translation gives CASSPTLTNTEAFF.

As DNA, the CDR3 is TGTGCCAGCAGCACCGGGACACAATTAGGGGGTACGCAGTATTTT. This codes for CASSTGTQLGGTQYF. The chain joins TRBV6-5 to TRBJ2-3; the D gene is possibly TRBD1 (6 bases). Trimming pared 6 bases from V and 8 bases from J, leaving 21 bases between. From germline, CDR1 is MNHEY and CDR2 SVGAGI. This CDR3 comprises 15 residues.

The V call is TRBV5-1, the J call TRBJ1-5; no firm D call. The germline CDR1 and CDR2 sequences are SGHRS and YFSETQ. Trimming left V 2 bases short and J 4 bases short, with 10 bases between. This CDR3 comprises 14 residues. The CDR3: CASSFDGLNQPQHF. The CDR3 bases are TGCGCCAGCAGCTTTGACGGACTTAATCAGCCCCAGCATTTT.

J is TRBJ1-2 and V is TRBV15; 8 bases match TRBD1. The V gene end was trimmed by 0 bases and the J gene end by 4 bases; junction bases not matched to a gene: 7. The length of the CDR3 is 16 residues. The germline V gene has CDR1 LNHNV and CDR2 YYDKDF (reference sequence). The CDR3 coding sequence is TGTGCCACCAGCAGAGATGTGGACAGGGCTAGCTATGGCTACACCTTC. Protein sequence: CATSRDVDRASYGYTF.

This clone was seen just once. This chain uses TRBV4-3 with TRBJ1-2; the match to TRBD1 covers 7 bases. The CDR3 is 14 amino acids. Trimming removed 0 bases from V and 2 bases from J; junction bases left unmatched: 0. CDR1 and CDR2 from the germline V gene are LGHNA and YSLEER. CDR3 nucleotides: TGCGCCAGCAGCCAAGAGACAGGGAACTATGGCTACACCTTC. It translates to CASSQETGNYGYTF.

This clone showed up just once. This chain connects TRBV28 to TRBJ2-7, with unresolved D. V lost 5 bases to trimming and J lost 2 bases, with 13 bases between them. This CDR3 contains 14 residues. CDR1 MDHEN and CDR2 SYDVKM come from the germline V gene. Here the CDR3 reads CASSPLQETYEQYF. In DNA, the CDR3 is TGTGCCAGCAGTCCCCTTCAGGAAACCTACGAGCAGTACTTC. The full variable domain, with the rest looked up from reference TRBV28 and TRBJ2-7, is DVKVTQSSRYLVKRTGEKVFLECVQDMDHENMFWYRQDPGLGLRLIYFSYDVKMKEKGDIPEGYSVSREKKERFSLILESASTNQTSMYLCASSPLQETYEQYFGPGTRLTVT.

The chain recombines TRBV2 with TRBJ2-1; 10 nucleotides align to TRBD1. CDR3 length equals 15 residues. Losses at the gene ends were 5 bases for V and 9 bases for J; bases not matched to a gene: 10. Germline V gives CDR1 SNHLY, CDR2 FYNNEI. The DNA for the CDR3 is TGTGCCAGCAGTCCCTCGGGACAGGGGAGTGGTGAGCAGTTCTTC. Translation gives CASSPSGQGSGEQFF.

The rearrangement joins TRBV19 to TRBJ2-7, with TRBD1 identical over 7 bases. This CDR3 region has 17 residues. Trimming removed 0 bases from V and 2 bases from J; junction bases left unmatched: 10. The germline V gene has CDR1 LNHDA and CDR2 SQIVND (reference sequence). CDR3 DNA: TGTGCCAGTAGTATAGAGCCCTTAGGGGGCCGAACCTACGAGCAGTACTTC. This gives the protein CASSIEPLGGRTYEQYF.

V usage is TRBV29-1 and J usage is TRBJ2-7; 12 bases agree with TRBD2. V shed 6 bases and J 11 bases; nucleotides not matched to a gene: 5. Germline V CDR1 and CDR2: SQVTM, ANQGSEA. The CDR3 is 11 amino acids. The CDR3, as DNA: TGCAGCGTGTGGACTAGCGGGACGAAGTACTTC. Amino acid sequence: CSVWTSGTKYF.

The chain is built from TRBV6-2 or TRBV6-3 and TRBJ2-2; no reliable D call. Germline V gives CDR1 MNHEY, CDR2 SVGEGT. CDR3 length equals 11 residues. With 5 bases removed from V and 5 bases from J, the gap between germline ends came to 3 bases. The CDR3 DNA reads as TGTGCCAGCAGTCATACCGGGGAGCTGTTTTTT. This gives the protein CASSHTGELFF.

The chain uses TRBV15 and TRBJ1-1; D is possibly TRBD1 (6 bases). The CDR3 covers 14 residues. Germline-derived CDR1 and CDR2 are LNHNV and YYDKDF (reference sequence). With 0 bases removed from V and 8 bases from J, the gap between germline ends came to 13 bases. CDR3 residues: CATSREGGQGEAFF. The CDR3 DNA follows: TGTGCCACCAGCAGAGAGGGAGGGCAGGGGGAAGCTTTCTTT.

The chain employs TRBV5-4 and TRBJ2-5, with 8 bases fitting TRBD1. The CDR3 runs to 15 residues. Trimming cost V 4 bases and J 5 bases; bases outside gene matches: 10. Germline V lookup: CDR1 SGHNT, CDR2 YYREEE (reference sequence). CDR3 loop: CASSPHNDRGETQYF. In DNA, the CDR3 is TGTGCCAGCAGCCCCCATAACGACAGGGGTGAGACCCAGTACTTC.